Listed below are T cell receptor beta chains from one sample, sequenced in a study of blood T cell repertoires in COVID-19. TCRdb's table, derived via immunoSEQ multiplex PCR, lists solely in-frame clones and lacks some. Among about 330,000 clones, about 89% were seen once, and the ten largest hold approximately 5%. The specimen sequenced was PBMCs or T cells enriched from blood (not recorded which). The receptors shown here come from a woman aged 30 to 39 who had recovered from COVID-19. CDR3s include the opening cysteine and the closing phenylalanine or tryptophan. D genes are given only for firm matches. Clone size, where shown, is once, few, many, or a class for clones that have expanded.

TRBJ2-7	NA	TRBD2	TRBV2	CASSIGLGANYEQYF	TGTGCCAGCAGTATTGGACTAGGAGCGAACTACGAGCAGTACTTC
TRBJ1-1	NA	TRBD1	TRBV7-9	CASSRQGEGTEAFF	TGTGCCAGCAGCCGACAGGGGGAAGGGACTGAAGCTTTCTTT
TRBJ2-3	NA	TRBD2	TRBV5-4	CASRFGLAGPDTQYF	TGTGCCAGCAGATTCGGACTAGCGGGGCCAGATACGCAGTATTTT
TRBJ1-3	NA	NA	TRBV3-1/TRBV3-2	CASSQAPNSGNTIYF	TGTGCCAGCAGCCAGGCACCGAACTCTGGAAACACCATATATTTT
TRBJ2-5	NA	NA	TRBV7-9	CASSPAGLETQYF	TGTGCCAGCAGCCCAGCTGGGCTGGAGACCCAGTACTTC
TRBJ2-7	NA	TRBD1	TRBV5-1	CASSLGGQVLYEQYF	TGCGCCAGCAGCTTGGGGGGACAGGTCCTCTACGAGCAGTACTTC
TRBJ1-5	NA	NA	TRBV19	CASNNGGRTDNQPQHF	TGTGCCAGTAATAATGGAGGAAGGACAGACAATCAGCCCCAGCATTTT
TRBJ2-4	NA	NA	TRBV2	CASSDLDFVGVVPHIQYF	TGTGCCAGCAGTGATCTCGATTTCGTAGGAGTTGTCCCCCACATTCAGTACTTC
TRBJ1-5	NA	TRBD1	TRBV5-6	CASSSLVQGRQPQHF	TGTGCCAGCAGCTCCCTAGTACAGGGGCGTCAGCCCCAGCATTTT
TRBJ1-2	NA	TRBD1	TRBV6-5	CASSLGQNYGYTF	TGTGCCAGCAGTTTGGGACAGAACTATGGCTACACCTTC
TRBJ1-3	NA	NA	TRBV6-5	CASIPPGGNTIYF	TGTGCCAGCATTCCCCCGGGTGGAAACACCATATATTTT
TRBJ2-2	NA	TRBD2	TRBV9	CASSVGSGGITGELFF	TGTGCCAGCAGCGTAGGTAGCGGGGGGATTACCGGGGAGCTGTTTTTT
TRBJ1-1	NA	TRBD1	TRBV5-1	CASSPSQGRREAFF	TGCGCCAGCAGCCCCTCACAGGGGCGGCGGGAAGCTTTCTTT
TRBJ1-3	NA	NA	TRBV7-2	CASSLVQGLAGNTIYF	TGTGCCAGCAGCTTAGTCCAGGGACTAGCCGGAAACACCATATATTTT
TRBJ2-7	NA	NA	TRBV2	CASSEAQSTRQYF	TGTGCCAGCAGTGAAGCACAGTCTACGAGGCAGTACTTC
TRBJ2-5	NA	NA	TRBV5-5	CASSLAGLGGTQYF	TGTGCCAGCAGCTTGGCAGGGCTAGGTGGGACCCAGTACTTC
TRBJ1-5	NA	NA	TRBV28	CASSLGGRDNQPQHF	TGTGCCAGCAGTTTAGGAGGCCGCGATAATCAGCCCCAGCATTTT
TRBJ2-1	NA	NA	TRBV4-1	CASSQDPTGLYNEQFF	TGCGCCAGCAGCCAAGATCCCACAGGGCTCTACAATGAGCAGTTCTTC
TRBJ2-7	NA	NA	TRBV7-8	CASSLVTSSYEQYF	TGTGCCAGCAGCTTAGTAACCAGTTCCTACGAGCAGTACTTC
TRBJ2-3	NA	NA	TRBV2	CASSDQSDTQYF	TGTGCCAGCAGTGATCAATCAGATACGCAGTATTTT
TRBJ1-3	NA	NA	TRBV19	CASSIERQHRNTIYF	TGTGCCAGTAGTATAGAGAGACAACACCGAAACACCATATATTTT
TRBJ1-4	NA	TRBD1	TRBV7-9	CASSLGTGFNEKLFF	TGTGCCAGCAGCCTCGGGACAGGGTTTAATGAAAAACTGTTTTTT
TRBJ1-5	few	NA	TRBV6-5	CASSYSVSVNQPQHF	TGTGCCAGCAGTTACTCGGTGTCAGTCAATCAGCCCCAGCATTTT
TRBJ1-2	NA	NA	TRBV7-8	CASSLAGAYGYTF	TGTGCCAGCAGCTTAGCAGGGGCCTATGGCTACACCTTC
TRBJ2-2	NA	TRBD1	TRBV19	CASSTTTGKSSVAGELFF	TGTGCCAGTAGTACGACGACAGGGAAGAGTTCGGTTGCCGGGGAGCTGTTTTTT
TRBJ1-2	NA	TRBD1	TRBV14	CASSLTGGYGYTF	TGTGCCAGCAGCCTGACAGGGGGTTATGGCTACACCTTC
TRBJ1-5	NA	NA	TRBV7-9	CASSLGAGNQPQHF	TGTGCCAGCAGCTTAGGAGCCGGCAATCAGCCCCAGCATTTT
TRBJ2-1	NA	NA	TRBV5-4	CASSSGGLYNEQFF	TGTGCCAGCAGCTCGGGGGGCTTATACAATGAGCAGTTCTTC